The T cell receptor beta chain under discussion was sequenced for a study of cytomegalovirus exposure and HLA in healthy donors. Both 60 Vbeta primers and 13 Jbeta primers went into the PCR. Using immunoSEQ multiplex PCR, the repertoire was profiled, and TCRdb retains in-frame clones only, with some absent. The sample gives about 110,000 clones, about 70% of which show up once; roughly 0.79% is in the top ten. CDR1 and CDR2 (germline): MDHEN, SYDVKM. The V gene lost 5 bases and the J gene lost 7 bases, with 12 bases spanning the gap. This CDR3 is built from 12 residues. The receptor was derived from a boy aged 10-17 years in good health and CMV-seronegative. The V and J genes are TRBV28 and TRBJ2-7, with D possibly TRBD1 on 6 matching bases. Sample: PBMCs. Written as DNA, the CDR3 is TGTGCCAGCAGTCTCCGGACAGAAGAGCAGTACTTC. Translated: CASSLRTEEQYF.